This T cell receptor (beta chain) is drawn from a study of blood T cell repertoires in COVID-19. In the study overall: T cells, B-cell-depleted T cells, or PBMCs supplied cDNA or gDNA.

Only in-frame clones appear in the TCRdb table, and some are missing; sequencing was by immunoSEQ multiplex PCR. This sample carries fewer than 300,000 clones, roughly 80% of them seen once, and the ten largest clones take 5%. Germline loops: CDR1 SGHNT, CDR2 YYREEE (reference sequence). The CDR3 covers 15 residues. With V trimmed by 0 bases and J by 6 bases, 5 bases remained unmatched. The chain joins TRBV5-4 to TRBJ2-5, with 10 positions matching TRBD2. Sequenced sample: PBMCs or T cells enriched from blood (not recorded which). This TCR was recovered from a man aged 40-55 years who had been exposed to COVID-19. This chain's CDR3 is CASSLEGTSVQTQYF. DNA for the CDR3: TGTGCCAGCAGCTTGGAAGGGACTAGCGTGCAGACCCAGTACTTC. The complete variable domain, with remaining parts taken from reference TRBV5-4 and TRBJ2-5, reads ETGVTQSPTHLIKTRGQQVTLRCSSQSGHNTVSWYQQALGQGPQFIFQYYREEENGRGNFPPRFSGLQFPNYSSELNVNALELDDSALYLCASSLEGTSVQTQYFGPGTRLLVL.